This paragraph reports one T cell receptor (beta chain). This entry is derived from a study of T cell changes during pregnancy in multiple sclerosis. Germline V CDR1 and CDR2: SGHDT, YYEEEE. The junction had 2 bases not matched to a gene; V was cut back by 0 bases and J by 2 bases. The CDR3 consists of 14 residues. Only in-frame clones appear in the TCRdb table, and some are missing; sequencing was by immunoSEQ multiplex PCR. The top ten hold 4.1% of the sample, which has about 39,000 clones, about 88% seen once. This specimen consisted of CD8+ T cells from peripheral blood mononuclear cells, obtained in the first trimester of pregnancy. The V gene is TRBV5-6, the J gene TRBJ2-7; 7 positions agree with TRBD1. The sequence was collected from a female donor with multiple sclerosis, enrolled in a pregnancy study. The CDR3 sequence: CASSLGTGAYEQYF. The CDR3 coding sequence is TGTGCCAGCAGCTTGGGGACAGGAGCCTACGAGCAGTACTTC.